These T cell receptor beta chains were read from a single sample in a study of identical twins. TCRdb reprocessed the 5' RACE reads with MiXCR, giving one entry per CDR3 protein. The table shows around 340,000 distinct CDR3 sequences, with roughly 10% occurring only once. The specimen sequenced was naive T cells sorted from blood. Receptor source: a woman in her 50s in good health. Both conserved end residues are part of each CDR3. The order of the fields is V gene, J gene, D gene, clone size, CDR3 protein, CDR3 DNA. A D gene is named only where the DNA matches it firmly. Clone size is stated in some rows and not others, as once, few, many or a class when expanded.

>TRBV12-3/TRBV12-4|TRBJ1-1|TRBD1|many
CASRGTGGFGSEAFF
TGTGCCAGCAGAGGGACAGGGGGCTTTGGATCTGAAGCTTTCTTT
>TRBV27|TRBJ1-3|TRBD1|many
CASSFQAGQAGNTIYF
TGTGCCAGCAGTTTCCAGGCGGGACAGGCCGGAAACACCATATATTTT
>TRBV7-9|TRBJ2-1|-|-
CASSLSTRNNEQFF
TGTGCCAGCAGCTTGTCGACTAGGAACAATGAGCAGTTCTTC
>TRBV12-3/TRBV12-4|TRBJ1-1|-|many
CASSLGGVNTEAFF
TGTGCCAGCAGTTTAGGGGGGGTGAACACTGAAGCTTTCTTT
>TRBV24-1|TRBJ2-3|-|-
CATSDPSGSRGDTQYF
TGTGCCACCAGTGATCCCAGCGGCTCCAGGGGAGATACGCAGTATTTT
>TRBV20-1|TRBJ2-5|-|-
CSAILEAETQYF
TGCAGTGCCATACTAGAGGCAGAGACCCAGTACTTC
>TRBV5-1|TRBJ2-7|TRBD1|many
CASRTGQGVARANEQYF
TGCGCCAGCAGAACCGGACAGGGGGTGGCCAGAGCCAACGAGCAGTACTTC
>TRBV6-1|TRBJ2-3|-|few
CAGGFTDTQYF
TGTGCGGGGGGCTTCACAGATACGCAGTATTTT
>TRBV12-3/TRBV12-4|TRBJ2-7|-|-
CASRRHYEQYF
TGTGCCAGCAGACGACACTACGAGCAGTACTTC
>TRBV5-1|TRBJ1-1|-|-
CASSLERTLGAEAFF
TGCGCCAGCAGCTTGGAGAGGACTTTAGGGGCTGAAGCTTTCTTT
>TRBV6-1|TRBJ1-1|-|many
CASREGDGRSNTEAFF
TGTGCCAGCAGGGAGGGGGACGGGCGTTCAAACACTGAAGCTTTCTTT
>TRBV5-1|TRBJ2-1|-|many
CASGETSFGYNEQFF
TGCGCCAGCGGCGAAACTAGCTTCGGGTACAATGAGCAGTTCTTC
>TRBV11-1|TRBJ1-1|-|few
CASSSTTFTEAFF
TGTGCCAGCAGCTCAACGACCTTCACTGAAGCTTTCTTT
>TRBV28|TRBJ2-1|TRBD2|many
CASSLLAGAGEQFF
TGTGCCAGCAGTCTTCTAGCGGGAGCTGGTGAGCAGTTCTTC
>TRBV11-3|TRBJ2-3|-|-
CASSPRGSRVTQYF
TGTGCCAGCAGCCCCAGGGGCTCCAGGGTAACGCAGTATTTT
>TRBV12-3/TRBV12-4|TRBJ2-3|TRBD2|-
CASSSPSTRLAGNTDTQYF
TGTGCCAGCAGTTCACCATCCACCCGACTAGCGGGAAACACAGATACGCAGTATTTT
>TRBV20-1|TRBJ1-4|-|many
CSASPEEGDEKLFF
TGCAGTGCTAGTCCTGAGGAGGGGGATGAAAAACTGTTTTTT
>TRBV20-1|TRBJ2-1|-|few
CSADAPGRSYNEQFF
TGCAGTGCTGATGCCCCCGGGCGGTCCTACAATGAGCAGTTCTTC
>TRBV6-5|TRBJ1-4|-|-
CASSPLVEKLFF
TGTGCCAGCAGCCCACTGGTTGAAAAACTGTTTTTT
>TRBV19|TRBJ2-5|-|-
CASSSGRWGLGETQYF
TGTGCCAGTTCGTCGGGGCGGTGGGGCTTGGGAGAGACCCAGTACTTC
>TRBV5-1|TRBJ2-1|-|few
CASSFFGGSSYNEQFF
TGCGCCAGCAGCTTCTTTGGGGGGAGCTCCTACAATGAGCAGTTCTTC
>TRBV24-1|TRBJ2-2|-|many
CATSDPRTNTGELFF
TGTGCCACCAGTGATCCCAGAACGAACACCGGGGAGCTGTTTTTT
>TRBV29-1|TRBJ1-4|-|many
CSVGTGGSTNEKLFF
TGCAGCGTTGGAACCGGAGGGTCAACTAATGAAAAACTGTTTTTT
>TRBV12-3/TRBV12-4|TRBJ2-2|TRBD2|-
CASRPGLAVNTGELFF
TGTGCCAGCAGGCCAGGACTAGCGGTAAACACCGGGGAGCTGTTTTTT
>TRBV20-1|TRBJ2-3|TRBD2|-
CSALQRETKITDTQYF
TGCAGTGCTCTTCAGCGGGAGACCAAAATCACAGATACGCAGTATTTT
>TRBV12-3/TRBV12-4|TRBJ1-4|-|-
CASRPSGAEKLFF
TGTGCCAGCAGACCCTCTGGGGCGGAAAAACTGTTTTTT
>TRBV29-1|TRBJ2-3|-|few
CSVEESGARTDTQYF
TGCAGCGTTGAAGAATCGGGCGCCCGCACAGATACGCAGTATTTT